One and the same sample provided the 17 T cell receptor beta chains below, sequenced in a study of beta chain features in type 1 diabetes. Every bit of the isolated RNA underwent reverse transcription, so sequencing read expressed TCRB transcripts. Libraries were prepared by immunoSEQ multiplex PCR; TCRdb keeps only in-frame clonotypes and omits some of them. Among 900,000 or so clones listed, 17% were seen once. Sequences were obtained from naive CD4+ T cells from blood. The receptors stem from a woman in her late teens or twenties in good health.

This clone was seen a handful of times. The chain employs TRBV4-3 and TRBJ2-4; a possible D gene is TRBD1 (7 bases). The germline V gene encodes CDR1 LGHNA and CDR2 YSLEER. V lost 3 bases to trimming and J lost 6 bases, with 15 bases between them. The CDR3 extends over 15 amino acids. The CDR3, as DNA: TGCGCCAGCAGCCAGGAACAGGGGACTCGAAACATTCAGTACTTC. It specifies CASSQEQGTRNIQYF.

The sample holds many counts of this clone. V is TRBV2 and J is TRBJ1-4; D might be TRBD1 (5 bases). The CDR3 loop spans 12 amino acids. Germline lookup yields CDR1 SNHLY and CDR2 FYNNEI. V was clipped by 4 bases and J by 11 bases, with 11 bases between them. The CDR3 sequence is CASSATDAKLFF. The CDR3 DNA sequence: TGTGCCAGCAGTGCGACAGACGCCAAACTGTTTTTT.

The genes are TRBV2 and TRBJ2-7; TRBD2 might be the D (5 bases). Germline values: CDR1 SNHLY, CDR2 FYNNEI. Trimming removed 6 bases from V and 1 base from J, with 13 bases in between. The CDR3 is 14 amino acids. The CDR3, as DNA: TGTGCCAGCAGAACGCTGGGAGTTTCCTACGAGCAGTACTTC. It codes for CASRTLGVSYEQYF.

The rearrangement uses TRBV7-9 and TRBJ2-3; 8 positions agree with TRBD2. After removal of 3 bases from V and 4 bases from J, the junction contained 3 bases not matched to a gene. Germline values: CDR1 SEHNR, CDR2 FQNEAQ (reference sequence). This CDR3 has 14 residues. The CDR3, as DNA: TGTGCCAGCAGCTTGGGAGCGGGAGCAGATACGCAGTATTTT. Its translation is CASSLGAGADTQYF.

This clone has a handful of counts. Other DNA sequences within the sample encode an identical CDR3. The V call is TRBV7-8, the J call TRBJ2-5; D remains unclear. The germline gives CDR1 SGHVS, CDR2 FQNEAQ. The CDR3 is made up of 11 amino acids. The V gene lost 3 bases and the J gene lost 4 bases, with 3 bases spanning the gap. CDR3 bases: TGTGCCAGCAGCTTTTCAGAGACCCAGTACTTC. Translating gives CASSFSETQYF.

The chain couples TRBV5-4 to TRBJ1-1; D not resolved. The V and J ends lost 4 bases and 3 bases respectively, with 10 bases between them. The CDR3 has 13 amino acids. The germline gives CDR1 SGHNT, CDR2 YYREEE (reference sequence). The CDR3 sequence: CASSRAGDTEAFF. The DNA for the CDR3 is TGTGCCAGCAGCAGAGCAGGTGACACTGAAGCTTTCTTT. Based on the CDR3 plus reference TRBV5-4 and TRBJ1-1, the full variable domain is ETGVTQSPTHLIKTRGQQVTLRCSSQSGHNTVSWYQQALGQGPQFIFQYYREEENGRGNFPPRFSGLQFPNYSSELNVNALELDDSALYLCASSRAGDTEAFFGQGTRLTVV.

V gene TRBV4-3 combines with J gene TRBJ2-1; no clear D. This CDR3 contains 11 residues. The germline CDR1 and CDR2 sequences are LGHNA and YSLEER. Trimming removed 2 bases at V and 15 bases at J, with 11 bases between. The CDR3: CASSQFQDLFF. As DNA, the CDR3 is TGCGCCAGCAGCCAATTTCAAGATTTGTTCTTC.

The V gene is TRBV20-1, the J gene TRBJ2-5, with D uncertain. This CDR3 contains 11 residues. The V gene's germline CDR1 is DFQATT and CDR2 SNEGSKA (reference sequence). The V end lost 6 bases, the J end lost 7 bases, and 12 bases lay between the germline ends. The CDR3 loop is CSAPFTRTQYF. The CDR3 DNA reads as TGCAGTGCACCCTTCACGAGGACCCAGTACTTC.

The sample holds a few counts of this clone. The chain has TRBV28 and TRBJ2-1; 15 positions match TRBD2. CDR3 length: 20 residues. J was trimmed by 7 bases and V by 6 bases; bases with no gene match: 19. Germline CDR1 MDHEN, CDR2 SYDVKM. Written as DNA, the CDR3 is TGTGCCAGCAGCAAACAACCGGGACTAGCGGGAGGACCGCCTTGGAATGAGCAGTTCTTC. This sequence encodes CASSKQPGLAGGPPWNEQFF.

The V gene is TRBV7-2, the J gene TRBJ2-1, with 12 bases fitting TRBD2. The CDR3 is 13 residues long. With V trimmed by 8 bases and J by 8 bases, 4 bases remained unmatched. Germline V lookup: CDR1 SGHTA, CDR2 FQGNSA. DNA for the CDR3: TGTGCCAGCTTACTAGCGGGAGGCGATGAGCAGTTCTTC. It specifies CASLLAGGDEQFF.

This clone was counted only a few times. The genes are TRBV4-2 and TRBJ2-1, with 7 bases fitting TRBD2. Germline-derived CDR1 and CDR2 are LGHNA and YNFKEQ. V dropped 0 bases and J dropped 8; count of bases not matched to a gene: 10. The CDR3 extends over 16 amino acids. In DNA, the CDR3 is TGTGCCAGCAGCCAAGAGGGGGGGAGTTCCCAGTATGAGCAGTTCTTC. It encodes CASSQEGGSSQYEQFF.

The sample holds a few counts of this clone. The V call is TRBV19, the J call TRBJ1-5; no reliable D call. The ends were cut back, 4 bases at V and 1 base at J, with 2 bases in the middle. The CDR3 is made up of 12 amino acids. Germline lookup yields CDR1 LNHDA and CDR2 SQIVND (reference sequence). The CDR3 here is CASSNSNQPQHF. The CDR3 DNA sequence: TGTGCCAGTAGTAACAGCAATCAGCCCCAGCATTTT.

This clone was seen more than once but under ten times. The gene calls are TRBV28 and TRBJ2-1; 11 bases are shared with TRBD1. Per the germline V gene, CDR1 is MDHEN and CDR2 is SYDVKM. V lost 2 bases, J lost 2 bases, and 11 bases stayed unmatched. There are 19 residues in the CDR3. The CDR3 DNA sequence: TGTGCCAGCAGTTTAGGAGGGACAGGGGGTGTAGGAACCTACAATGAGCAGTTCTTC. Translated, it gives CASSLGGTGGVGTYNEQFF.

The sample holds a few counts of this clone. The CDR3 reads CASSLTPSVETFF. As DNA, the CDR3 is TGTGCCAGCAGCTTAACCCCTTCCGTCGAGACTTTCTTT. This chain joins TRBV7-3 and TRBJ1-1; D gene unclear. The V end was cut by 0 bases, the J end by 12 bases, with 14 bases between. This CDR3 comprises 13 residues. CDR1 is SGHTA, CDR2 FQGTGA, per germline.

The V call is TRBV5-1, the J call TRBJ2-3; TRBD2 matches 12 bases. Trimming cost V 4 bases and J 4 bases; bases outside gene matches: 7. This CDR3 region has 16 residues. Germline CDR1 and CDR2: SGHRS and YFSETQ. CDR3 nucleotides: TGCGCCAGCAGCCTAGGGACTAGCGGGCAGTCAGATACGCAGTATTTT. Encoded protein: CASSLGTSGQSDTQYF.

This clone appeared a few times. The V and J genes are TRBV27 and TRBJ2-7; 13 nucleotides match TRBD2. Germline V gives CDR1 MNHEY, CDR2 SMNVEV (reference sequence). The CDR3 consists of 14 residues. J was trimmed by 6 bases and V by 5 bases; bases with no gene match: 4. CDR3: CASSQLAGGIEQYF. In nucleotides, the CDR3 is TGTGCCAGCAGTCAACTAGCGGGAGGGATCGAGCAGTACTTC.

This clone was recorded a few times. The chain uses TRBV29-1 and TRBJ2-5, with 8 nucleotides matching TRBD2. Per germline, CDR1 SQVTM and CDR2 ANQGSEA. Trimming took 5 bases from V and 5 from J; bases not matched to a gene: 4. The CDR3 loop spans 12 amino acids. CDR3 residues: CSVRGGEETQYF. The CDR3 region has the DNA TGCAGCGTTCGGGGGGGTGAGGAGACCCAGTACTTC.